These 15 T cell receptor beta chains came from one sample sequenced in a study of CXCR3-negative and CXCR3-positive naive CD8 T cells. Study conclusions and caveats: Higher TRB CDR3 hydrophobicity marked CXCR3-positive naive cells relative to CXCR3-negative naive cells.

The antigens for these receptors are not known. Through 5' RACE with UMI labels, the TRB cDNA libraries were prepared. Each CDR3 protein gets one entry in TCRdb, which reprocessed the 5' RACE reads and gives no DNA. The repertoire table contains around 60,000 distinct CDR3 sequences. Sequencing used naive CXCR3+ CD8+ T cells from blood. Sample subset: CD45RO-CCR7+CD27+CD95- naive CD8+ T cells expressing CXCR3 (TNR3+). Receptors were obtained from a human donor in good health. Some clones in this sample may be carry-over from other donors' samples.

The chain links TRBV15 to TRBJ1-2. The CDR3 is made up of 14 amino acids. Per the germline V gene, CDR1 is LNHNV and CDR2 is YYDKDF (reference sequence). CDR3: CVTSRDKTPRGYTF.

V is TRBV14 and J is TRBJ1-5. The germline CDR1 and CDR2 sequences are SGHDN and FVKESK. The CDR3 loop spans 15 amino acids. CDR3 sequence reads: CASSQGDSSNQPQHF.

The V call is TRBV20-1, the J call TRBJ1-2; the D call from TCRdb, TRBD1, cannot be confirmed without DNA. The CDR3 is 15 amino acids. In germline, CDR1 is DFQATT, CDR2 SNEGSKA (reference sequence). The CDR3 here is CSARDRGDRIFGYTF.

V and J are TRBV29-1 and TRBJ2-7; with no DNA, the TCRdb D assignment of TRBD1 cannot be verified. The CDR3 contains 15 residues. The V gene's germline CDR1 is SQVTM and CDR2 ANQGSEA. CDR3 in amino acids: CSVEDPARVPGEQYF.

The chain employs TRBV29-1 and TRBJ2-7. Per germline, CDR1 SQVTM and CDR2 ANQGSEA. The CDR3 is 15 residues long. The CDR3 protein is CSVEDIRIGPREQYF.

The chain joins TRBV27 to TRBJ1-1. Per the germline V gene, CDR1 is MNHEY and CDR2 is SMNVEV (reference sequence). The CDR3 consists of 13 residues. The CDR3: CASSSAPNTEAFF.

The chain couples TRBV11-2 to TRBJ2-5; TCRdb returns TRBD2, unconfirmable since there is no DNA. CDR1 and CDR2 (germline): SGHAT, FQNNGV. CDR3 length: 12 amino acids. The CDR3 here is CASSPAADELGF. The whole variable domain, filled in from reference TRBV11-2 and TRBJ2-5, reads EAGVAQSPRYKIIEKRQSVAFWCNPISGHATLYWYQQILGQGPKLLIQFQNNGVVDDSQLPKDRFSAERLKGVDSTLKIQPAKLEDSAVYLCASSPAADELGFGPGTRLLVL.

V is TRBV28 and J is TRBJ2-1. Germline CDR1 reads MDHEN; CDR2 reads SYDVKM. This CDR3 is built from 18 residues. The chain's CDR3 is CASSLRQPIWLSFNEQFF.

The V gene is TRBV5-5, the J gene TRBJ2-7; TCRdb picks TRBD1, but there is no DNA to check that call. Germline CDR1 SGHKS, CDR2 YYEKEE (reference sequence). The CDR3 is made up of 13 amino acids. CDR3 in amino acids: CASSHGTAYEQYF.

The J gene is TRBJ1-4, the V gene TRBV14; TCRdb selects TRBD1, and the lack of DNA leaves this call unchecked. Germline CDR1 and CDR2: SGHDN and FVKESK. The CDR3 runs to 13 residues. The CDR3 spells CASSQARGGGLFF.

This chain joins TRBV28 and TRBJ1-2. The CDR3 contains 15 residues. Germline assignment: CDR1 MDHEN and CDR2 SYDVKM. The CDR3: CASSPSGGGTYGYTF.

This sequence joins TRBV12-3 or TRBV12-4 and TRBJ2-1; lacking DNA, the TRBD1 call made by TCRdb goes unchecked. The CDR3 runs to 13 residues. CDR3 sequence: CASSSRDNNEQFF.

The chain employs TRBV6-5 and TRBJ1-5. Germline CDR1 reads MNHEY; CDR2 reads SVGAGI. The CDR3 contains 13 residues. CDR3 protein: CASMAWADQPQHF.

CDR3 residues: CASSLGAGLSEQFF. This sequence joins TRBV7-2 and TRBJ2-1; the TCRdb call, TRBD2, lacks DNA for checking. Per germline, CDR1 SGHTA and CDR2 FQGNSA. The CDR3 contains 14 residues.

The chain combines TRBV10-3 with TRBJ2-3; TCRdb outputs TRBD2, but without DNA this stays unchecked. CDR1 and CDR2 (germline): ENHRY, SYGVKD. The CDR3 runs 17 residues. CDR3 protein: CAISDESGLAGGDTQYF.